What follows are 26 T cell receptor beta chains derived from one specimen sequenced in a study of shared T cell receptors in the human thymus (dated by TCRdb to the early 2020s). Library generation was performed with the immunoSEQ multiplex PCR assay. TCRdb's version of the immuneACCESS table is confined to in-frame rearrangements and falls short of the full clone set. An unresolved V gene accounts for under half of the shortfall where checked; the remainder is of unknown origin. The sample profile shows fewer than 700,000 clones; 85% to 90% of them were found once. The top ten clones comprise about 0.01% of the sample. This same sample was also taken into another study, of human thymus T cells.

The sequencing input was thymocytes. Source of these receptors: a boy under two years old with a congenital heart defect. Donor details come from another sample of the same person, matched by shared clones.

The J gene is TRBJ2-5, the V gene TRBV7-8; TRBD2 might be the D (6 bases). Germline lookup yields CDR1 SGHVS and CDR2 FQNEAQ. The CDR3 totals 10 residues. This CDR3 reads CANGGETQYF. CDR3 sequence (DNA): TGTGCTAATGGGGGGGAGACCCAGTACTTC.

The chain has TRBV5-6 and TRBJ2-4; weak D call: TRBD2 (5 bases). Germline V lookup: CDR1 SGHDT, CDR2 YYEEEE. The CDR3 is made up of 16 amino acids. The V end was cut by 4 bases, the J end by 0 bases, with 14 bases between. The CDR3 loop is CASSPRAALAKNIQYF. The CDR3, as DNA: TGTGCCAGCAGCCCAAGAGCGGCTTTAGCCAAAAACATTCAGTACTTC.

The CDR3, as DNA: TGTGCCAGTAGTATAGAGGGGGCCCTCCAAGAGACCCAGTACTTC. It specifies CASSIEGALQETQYF. The chain carries TRBV19 and TRBJ2-5, with a possible D match to TRBD1 (6 bases). The CDR3 runs 15 residues. V was clipped by 0 bases and J by 1 base, with 9 bases between them. Germline V gene sequence: CDR1 LNHDA, CDR2 SQIVND (reference sequence).

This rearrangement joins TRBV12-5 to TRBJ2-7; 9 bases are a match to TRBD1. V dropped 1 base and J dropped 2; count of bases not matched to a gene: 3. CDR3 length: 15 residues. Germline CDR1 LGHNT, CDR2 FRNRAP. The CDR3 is CASGLGDRVAYEQYF. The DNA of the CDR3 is TGTGCTAGTGGTTTGGGGGACAGGGTTGCCTACGAGCAGTACTTC.

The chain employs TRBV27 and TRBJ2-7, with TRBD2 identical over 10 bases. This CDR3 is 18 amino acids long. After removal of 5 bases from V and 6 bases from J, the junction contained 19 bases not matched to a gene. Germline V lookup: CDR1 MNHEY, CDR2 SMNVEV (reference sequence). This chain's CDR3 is CASSQPPRASGRKREQYF. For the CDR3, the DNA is TGTGCCAGCAGTCAACCTCCCCGGGCTAGCGGGAGAAAGCGCGAGCAGTACTTC.

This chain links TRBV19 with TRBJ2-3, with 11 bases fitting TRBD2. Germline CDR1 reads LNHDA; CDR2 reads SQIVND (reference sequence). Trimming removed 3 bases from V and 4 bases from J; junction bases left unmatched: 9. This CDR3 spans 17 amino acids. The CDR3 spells CASSISSLAGEADTQYF. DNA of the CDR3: TGTGCCAGTAGTATTTCCTCACTAGCGGGAGAGGCAGATACGCAGTATTTT.

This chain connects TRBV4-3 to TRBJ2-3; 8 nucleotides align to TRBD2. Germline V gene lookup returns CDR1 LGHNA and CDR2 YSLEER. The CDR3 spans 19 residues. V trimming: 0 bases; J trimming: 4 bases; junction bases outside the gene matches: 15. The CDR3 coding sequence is TGCGCCAGCAGCCAAGACCCCGATTCCCCGGGGGGGCGGGCAGATACGCAGTATTTT. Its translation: CASSQDPDSPGGRADTQYF.

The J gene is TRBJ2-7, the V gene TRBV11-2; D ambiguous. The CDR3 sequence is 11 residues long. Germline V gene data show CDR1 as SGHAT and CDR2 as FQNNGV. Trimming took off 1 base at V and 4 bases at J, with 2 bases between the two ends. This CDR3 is CASSLVYEQYF. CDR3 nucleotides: TGTGCCAGCAGCTTAGTATACGAGCAGTACTTC.

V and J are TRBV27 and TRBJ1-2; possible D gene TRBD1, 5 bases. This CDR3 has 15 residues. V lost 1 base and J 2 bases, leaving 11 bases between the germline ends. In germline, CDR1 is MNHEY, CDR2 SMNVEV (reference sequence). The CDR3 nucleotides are TGTGCCAGCAGTTTATTCCCGACAGAGAACTATGGCTACACCTTC. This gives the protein CASSLFPTENYGYTF.

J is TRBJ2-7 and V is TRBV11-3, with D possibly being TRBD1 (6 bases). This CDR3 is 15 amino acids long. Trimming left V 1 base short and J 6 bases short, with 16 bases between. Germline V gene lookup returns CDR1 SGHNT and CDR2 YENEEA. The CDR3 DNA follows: TGTGCCAGCAGCTTAGCCAGGACAGCAGGGTGCGAGCAGTACTTC. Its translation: CASSLARTAGCEQYF.

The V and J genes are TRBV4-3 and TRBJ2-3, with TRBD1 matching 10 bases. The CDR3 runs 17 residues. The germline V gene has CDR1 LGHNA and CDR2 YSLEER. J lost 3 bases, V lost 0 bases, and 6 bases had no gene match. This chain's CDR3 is CASSQDWGTGETDTQYF. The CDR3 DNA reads TGCGCCAGCAGCCAAGATTGGGGGACAGGGGAAACAGATACGCAGTATTTT.

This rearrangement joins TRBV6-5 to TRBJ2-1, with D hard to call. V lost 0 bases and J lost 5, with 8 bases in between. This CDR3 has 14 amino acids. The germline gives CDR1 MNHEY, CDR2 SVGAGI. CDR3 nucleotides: TGTGCCAGCAGTTACTCGTCTTTAGACAATGAGCAGTTCTTC. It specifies CASSYSSLDNEQFF.

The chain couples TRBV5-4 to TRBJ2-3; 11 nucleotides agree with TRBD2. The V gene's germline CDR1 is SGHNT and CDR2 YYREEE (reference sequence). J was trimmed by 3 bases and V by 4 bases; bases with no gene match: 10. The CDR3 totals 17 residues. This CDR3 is CASSLVLAGGPTDTQYF. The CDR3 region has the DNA TGTGCCAGCAGCCTGGTCTTAGCGGGAGGGCCGACAGATACGCAGTATTTT.

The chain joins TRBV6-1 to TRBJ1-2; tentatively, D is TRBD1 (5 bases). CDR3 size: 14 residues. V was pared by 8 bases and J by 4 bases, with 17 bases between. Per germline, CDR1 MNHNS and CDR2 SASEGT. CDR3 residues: CASYPGGGFYGYTF. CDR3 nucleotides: TGTGCCAGCTACCCCGGGGGGGGTTTCTATGGCTACACCTTC.

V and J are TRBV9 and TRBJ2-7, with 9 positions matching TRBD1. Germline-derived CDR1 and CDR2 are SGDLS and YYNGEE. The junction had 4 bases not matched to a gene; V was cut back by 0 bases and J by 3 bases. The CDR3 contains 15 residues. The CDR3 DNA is TGTGCCAGCAGCGTAGGTGGACAGGGGAACTACGAGCAGTACTTC. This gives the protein CASSVGGQGNYEQYF.

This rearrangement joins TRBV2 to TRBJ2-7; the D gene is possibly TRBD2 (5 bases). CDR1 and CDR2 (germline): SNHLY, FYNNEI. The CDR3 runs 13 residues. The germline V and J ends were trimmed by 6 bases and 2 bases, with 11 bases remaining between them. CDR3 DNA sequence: TGTGCCAGCAGCACGGACGGGGCCTACGAGCAGTACTTC. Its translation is CASSTDGAYEQYF.

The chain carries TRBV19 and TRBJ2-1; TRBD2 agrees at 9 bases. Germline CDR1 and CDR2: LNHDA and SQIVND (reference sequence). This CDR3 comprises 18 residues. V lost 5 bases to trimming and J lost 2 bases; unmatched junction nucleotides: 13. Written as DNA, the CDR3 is TGTGCCAGTAGTGCTAAGGTAGCGGGAGTCTTCACCTACAATGAGCAGTTCTTC. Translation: CASSAKVAGVFTYNEQFF.

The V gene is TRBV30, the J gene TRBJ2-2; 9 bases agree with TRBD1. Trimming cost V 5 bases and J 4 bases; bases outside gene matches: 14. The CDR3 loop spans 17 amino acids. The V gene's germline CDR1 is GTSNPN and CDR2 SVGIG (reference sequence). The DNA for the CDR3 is TGTGCCTGGTCCGGGACAGGGTTCCGCCTATTCACCGGGGAGCTGTTTTTT. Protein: CAWSGTGFRLFTGELFF.

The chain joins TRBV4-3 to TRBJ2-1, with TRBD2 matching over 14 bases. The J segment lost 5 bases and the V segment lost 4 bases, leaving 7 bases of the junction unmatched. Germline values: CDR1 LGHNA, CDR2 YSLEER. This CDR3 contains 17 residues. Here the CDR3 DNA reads TGCGCCAGCAGCCTACGGACTAGCGGGAGGCCCCACAATGAGCAGTTCTTC. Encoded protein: CASSLRTSGRPHNEQFF.

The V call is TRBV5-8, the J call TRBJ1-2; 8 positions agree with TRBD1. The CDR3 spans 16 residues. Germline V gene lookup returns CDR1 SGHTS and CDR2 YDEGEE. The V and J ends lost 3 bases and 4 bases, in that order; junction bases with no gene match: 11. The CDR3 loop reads CASSSGQGDTPYGYTF. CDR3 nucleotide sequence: TGTGCCAGCAGCTCCGGACAGGGAGACACTCCCTATGGCTACACCTTC.

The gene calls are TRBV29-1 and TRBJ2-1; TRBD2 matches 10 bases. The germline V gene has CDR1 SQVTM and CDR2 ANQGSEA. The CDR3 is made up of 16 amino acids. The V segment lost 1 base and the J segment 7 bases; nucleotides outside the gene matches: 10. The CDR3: CSVEAGSGRATNEQFF. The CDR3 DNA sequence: TGCAGCGTTGAAGCCGGAAGCGGGAGGGCCACAAATGAGCAGTTCTTC.

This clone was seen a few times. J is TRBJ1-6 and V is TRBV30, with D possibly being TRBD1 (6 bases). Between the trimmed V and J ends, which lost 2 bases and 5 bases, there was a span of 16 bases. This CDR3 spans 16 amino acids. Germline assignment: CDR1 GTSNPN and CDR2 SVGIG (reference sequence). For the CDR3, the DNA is TGTGCCTGGAGTCCAGGTCAGACAGGCAATAATTCACCCCTCCACTTT. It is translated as CAWSPGQTGNNSPLHF.

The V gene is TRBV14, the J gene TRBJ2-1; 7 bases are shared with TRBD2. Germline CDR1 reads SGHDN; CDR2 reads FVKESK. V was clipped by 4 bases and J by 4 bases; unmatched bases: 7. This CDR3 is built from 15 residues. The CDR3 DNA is TGTGCCAGCAGCCCCTCGGTGCGGGAGTACAATGAGCAGTTCTTC. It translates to CASSPSVREYNEQFF.

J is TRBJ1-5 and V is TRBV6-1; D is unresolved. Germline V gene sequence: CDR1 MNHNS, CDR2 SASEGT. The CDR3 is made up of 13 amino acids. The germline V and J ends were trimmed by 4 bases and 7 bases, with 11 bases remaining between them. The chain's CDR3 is CASSVRGKQPQHF. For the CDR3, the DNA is TGTGCCAGCAGTGTTCGGGGTAAGCAGCCCCAGCATTTT.

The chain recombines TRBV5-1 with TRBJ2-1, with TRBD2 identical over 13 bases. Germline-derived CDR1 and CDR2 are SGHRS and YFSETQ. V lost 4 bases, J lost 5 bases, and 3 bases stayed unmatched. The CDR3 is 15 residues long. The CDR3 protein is CASSAGLAGHNEQFF. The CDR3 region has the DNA TGCGCCAGCAGCGCGGGACTAGCGGGACACAATGAGCAGTTCTTC. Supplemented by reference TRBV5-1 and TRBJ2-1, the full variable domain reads KAGVTQTPRYLIKTRGQQVTLSCSPISGHRSVSWYQQTPGQGLQFLFEYFSETQRNKGNFPGRFSGRQFSNSRSEMNVSTLELGDSALYLCASSAGLAGHNEQFFGPGTRLTVL.

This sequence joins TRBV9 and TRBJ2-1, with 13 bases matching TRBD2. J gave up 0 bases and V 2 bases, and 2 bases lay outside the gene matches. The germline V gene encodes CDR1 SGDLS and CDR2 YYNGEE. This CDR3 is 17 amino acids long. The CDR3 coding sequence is TGTGCCAGCAGCGTCACTAGCGGGAGGGCCTCCTACAATGAGCAGTTCTTC. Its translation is CASSVTSGRASYNEQFF.